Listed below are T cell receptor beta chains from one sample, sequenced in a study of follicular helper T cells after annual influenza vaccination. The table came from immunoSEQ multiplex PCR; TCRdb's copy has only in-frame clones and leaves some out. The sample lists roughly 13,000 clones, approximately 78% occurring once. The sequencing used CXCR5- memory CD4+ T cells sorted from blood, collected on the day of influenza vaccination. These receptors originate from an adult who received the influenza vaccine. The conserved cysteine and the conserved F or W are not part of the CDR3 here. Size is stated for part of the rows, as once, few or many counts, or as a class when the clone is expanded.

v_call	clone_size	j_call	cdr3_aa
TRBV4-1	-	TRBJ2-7	ASSQVGGRPYEQY
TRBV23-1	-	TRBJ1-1	ASSQSEPNTEAF
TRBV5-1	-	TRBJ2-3	ASSLGTGVTDTQY
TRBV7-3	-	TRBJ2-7	ASSSGMGGEQY
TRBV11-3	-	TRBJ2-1	ASSTRGVRTYNEQF
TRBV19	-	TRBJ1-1	ASSNRDTEAF
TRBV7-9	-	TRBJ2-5	ASSLDRAETQY
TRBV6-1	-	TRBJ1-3	ASSESGNKGNTIY
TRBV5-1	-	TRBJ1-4	ASSLLPGPEGSEKLF
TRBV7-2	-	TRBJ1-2	ASSFQQGAVYGYT
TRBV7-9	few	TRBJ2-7	ASSFRGVYEQY
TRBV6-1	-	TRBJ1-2	ASSAVDRGYGYT
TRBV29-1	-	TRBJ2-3	SGGQGEVTDTQY
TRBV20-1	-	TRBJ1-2	SASYNYGYT
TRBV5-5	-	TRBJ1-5	ASSRQGVGNQPQH
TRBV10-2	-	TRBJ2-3	ASASGGAGDTQY
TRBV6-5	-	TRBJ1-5	ASSLSWGGNQPQH
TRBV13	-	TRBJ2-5	ASRKAGQGAGETQY
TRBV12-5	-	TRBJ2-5	ASGLTGTGETQY
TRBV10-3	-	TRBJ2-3	AISGVAGGKDTQY
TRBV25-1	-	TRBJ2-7	ASIGQNKFAYEQY
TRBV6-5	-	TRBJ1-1	ASNKIFRGAEAF
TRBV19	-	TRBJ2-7	ASLRGTSGYEQY
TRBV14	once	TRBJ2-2	ASSRQRDYLNTGELF
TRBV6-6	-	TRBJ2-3	ASSLKQGAGTDTQY
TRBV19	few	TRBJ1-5	ASSWELAQPQH
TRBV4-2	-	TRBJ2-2	ASSNYGQGAHPNTGELF
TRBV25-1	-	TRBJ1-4	ASSFTPPGTDEKLF
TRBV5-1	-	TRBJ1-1	ASSLQGAQNTEAF
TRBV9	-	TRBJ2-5	ASSVAPLGETQY
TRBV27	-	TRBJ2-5	ASKAQGGQETQY
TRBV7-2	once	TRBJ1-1	ASTQGHGTEAF
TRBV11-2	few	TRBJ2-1	ASSRDPTYNEQF
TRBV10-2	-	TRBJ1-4	ASSRGGTNEKLF
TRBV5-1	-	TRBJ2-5	ASSLGLAGAETQY
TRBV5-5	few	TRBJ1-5	ASSLVWDDYSNQPQH
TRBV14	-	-	ASSPLEASYEQY
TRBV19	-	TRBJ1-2	ASSPTSVTSILGYT
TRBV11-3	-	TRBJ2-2	ASSLGVGTSSYTGELF
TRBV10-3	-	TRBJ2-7	AIKREGAYEQY
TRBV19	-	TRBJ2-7	ASSIELTGYEQY
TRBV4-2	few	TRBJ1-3	ASSQDWTPGNTIY
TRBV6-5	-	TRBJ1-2	ASSNAQGNYGYT
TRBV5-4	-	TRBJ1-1	ASSLAFGVDTEAF
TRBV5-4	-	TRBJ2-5	ASSSRAGGRGETQY
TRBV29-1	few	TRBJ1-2	SVGGQNYGYT
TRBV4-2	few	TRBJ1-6	ASSQDIGYDPLH
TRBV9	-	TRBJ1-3	ASSPRQTSSGNTIY
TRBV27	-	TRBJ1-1	APLVLRDGYGTEAF
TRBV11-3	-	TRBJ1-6	ASSLEGSYNSPLH